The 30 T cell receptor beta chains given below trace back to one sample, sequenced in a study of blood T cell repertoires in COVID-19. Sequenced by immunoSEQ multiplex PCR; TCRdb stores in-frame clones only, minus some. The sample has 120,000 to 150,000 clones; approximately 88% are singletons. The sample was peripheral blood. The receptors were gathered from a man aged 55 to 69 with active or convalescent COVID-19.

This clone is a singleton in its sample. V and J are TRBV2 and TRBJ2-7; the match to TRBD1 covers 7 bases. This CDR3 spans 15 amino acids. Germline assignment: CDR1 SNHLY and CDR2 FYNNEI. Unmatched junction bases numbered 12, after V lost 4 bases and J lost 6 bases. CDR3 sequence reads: CASSGYRGLRGEQYF. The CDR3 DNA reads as TGTGCCAGCAGTGGCTACAGGGGCCTTCGAGGCGAGCAGTACTTC.

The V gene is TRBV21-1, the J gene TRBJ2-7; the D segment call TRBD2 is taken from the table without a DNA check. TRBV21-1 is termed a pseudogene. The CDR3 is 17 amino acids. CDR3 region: CASSKGGLAGDLYEQYF. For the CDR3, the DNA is TGTGCCAGCAGCAAAGGGGGACTAGCGGGAGATTTGTACGAGCAGTACTTC.

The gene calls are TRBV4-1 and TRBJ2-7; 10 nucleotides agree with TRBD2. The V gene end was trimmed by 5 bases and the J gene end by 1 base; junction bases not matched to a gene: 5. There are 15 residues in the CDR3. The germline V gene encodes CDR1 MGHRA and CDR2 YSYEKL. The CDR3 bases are TGCGCCAGCAGCTCTGGGACTAGCGCATCCTACGAGCAGTACTTC. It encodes CASSSGTSASYEQYF.

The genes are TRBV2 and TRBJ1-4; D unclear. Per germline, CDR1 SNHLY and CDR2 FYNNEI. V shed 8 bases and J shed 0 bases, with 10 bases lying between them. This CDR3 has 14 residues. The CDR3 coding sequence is TGTGCCAGCGGCAAGATTGCAACTAATGAAAAACTGTTTTTT. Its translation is CASGKIATNEKLFF.

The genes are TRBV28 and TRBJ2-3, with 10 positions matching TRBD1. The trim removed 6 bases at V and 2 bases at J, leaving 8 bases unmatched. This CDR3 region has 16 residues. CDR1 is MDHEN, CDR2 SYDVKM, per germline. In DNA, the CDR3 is TGTGCCAGCAGCATCGGGACAGGGGTTGACACAGATACGCAGTATTTT. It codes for CASSIGTGVDTDTQYF.

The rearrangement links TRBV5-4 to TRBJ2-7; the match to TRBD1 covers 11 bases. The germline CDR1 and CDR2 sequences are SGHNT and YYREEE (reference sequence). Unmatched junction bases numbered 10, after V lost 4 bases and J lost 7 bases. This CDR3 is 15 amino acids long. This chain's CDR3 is CASSPRTGGAGEQYF. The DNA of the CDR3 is TGTGCCAGCAGCCCCAGGACAGGGGGCGCGGGAGAGCAGTACTTC.

This CDR3 is CATSDFRVYNEQFF. The CDR3 nucleotides are TGTGCCACCAGTGATTTCCGGGTCTACAATGAGCAGTTCTTC. The gene calls are TRBV24-1 and TRBJ2-1; D gene ambiguous. This CDR3 is built from 14 residues. V dropped 1 base and J dropped 3 bases, with 6 bases sitting between them. Looked up from germline, CDR1 is KGHDR and CDR2 is SFDVKD.

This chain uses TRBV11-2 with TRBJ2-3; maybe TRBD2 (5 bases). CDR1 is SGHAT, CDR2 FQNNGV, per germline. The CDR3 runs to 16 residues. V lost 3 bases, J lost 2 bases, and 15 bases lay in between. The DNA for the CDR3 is TGTGCCAGCAGCTTGAGAGGGCGTTTACACACAGATACGCAGTATTTT. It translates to CASSLRGRLHTDTQYF.

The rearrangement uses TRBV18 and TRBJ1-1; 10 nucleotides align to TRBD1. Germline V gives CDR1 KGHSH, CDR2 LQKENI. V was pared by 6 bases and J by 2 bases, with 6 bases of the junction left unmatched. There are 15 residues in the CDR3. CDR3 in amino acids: CASSLRDRGNTEAFF. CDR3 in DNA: TGTGCCAGCTCCCTCCGGGACAGGGGTAACACTGAAGCTTTCTTT. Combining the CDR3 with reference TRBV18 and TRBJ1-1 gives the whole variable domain NAGVMQNPRHLVRRRGQEARLRCSPMKGHSHVYWYRQLPEEGLKFMVYLQKENIIDESGMPKERFSAEFPKEGPSILRIQQVVRGDSAAYFCASSLRDRGNTEAFFGQGTRLTVV.

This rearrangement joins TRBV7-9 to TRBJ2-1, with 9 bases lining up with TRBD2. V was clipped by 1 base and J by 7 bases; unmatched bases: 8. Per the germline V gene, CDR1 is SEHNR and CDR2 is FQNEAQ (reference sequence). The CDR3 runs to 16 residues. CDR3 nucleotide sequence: TGTGCCAGCAGCTTAGAGGCTAGCGGGATCTATAATGAGCAGTTCTTC. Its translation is CASSLEASGIYNEQFF.

CDR3 residues: CASSRIGRRGSSYEQYF. The CDR3 region has the DNA TGTGCCAGCAGCCGGATCGGACGGCGGGGAAGCTCCTACGAGCAGTACTTC. V usage is TRBV11-2 and J usage is TRBJ2-7, with D possibly matching TRBD2 (6 bases). Germline loops: CDR1 SGHAT, CDR2 FQNNGV. CDR3 length: 17 amino acids. Between the trimmed V and J ends, which lost 5 bases and 0 bases, there was a span of 20 bases.

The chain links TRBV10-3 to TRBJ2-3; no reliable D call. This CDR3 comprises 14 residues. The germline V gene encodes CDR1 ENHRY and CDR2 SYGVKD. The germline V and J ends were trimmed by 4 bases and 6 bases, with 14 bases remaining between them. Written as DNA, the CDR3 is TGTGCCATCAGTGTCGGTAGCTCTGGGGATACGCAGTATTTT. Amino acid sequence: CAISVGSSGDTQYF.

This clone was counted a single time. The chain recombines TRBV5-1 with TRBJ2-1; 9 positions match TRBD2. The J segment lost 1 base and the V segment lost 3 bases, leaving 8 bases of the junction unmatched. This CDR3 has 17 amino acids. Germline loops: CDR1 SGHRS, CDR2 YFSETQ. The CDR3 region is CASSWGLAEPSYNEQFF. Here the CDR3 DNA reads TGCGCCAGCAGCTGGGGACTAGCCGAACCTTCCTACAATGAGCAGTTCTTC. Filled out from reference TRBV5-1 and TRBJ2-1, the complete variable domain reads KAGVTQTPRYLIKTRGQQVTLSCSPISGHRSVSWYQQTPGQGLQFLFEYFSETQRNKGNFPGRFSGRQFSNSRSEMNVSTLELGDSALYLCASSWGLAEPSYNEQFFGPGTRLTVL.

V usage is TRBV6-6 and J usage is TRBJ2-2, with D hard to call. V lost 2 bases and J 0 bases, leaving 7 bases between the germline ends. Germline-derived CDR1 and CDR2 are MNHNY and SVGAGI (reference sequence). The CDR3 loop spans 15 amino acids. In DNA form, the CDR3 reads TGTGCCAGCAGTTACGATCAGGCGAACACCGGGGAGCTGTTTTTT. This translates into CASSYDQANTGELFF.

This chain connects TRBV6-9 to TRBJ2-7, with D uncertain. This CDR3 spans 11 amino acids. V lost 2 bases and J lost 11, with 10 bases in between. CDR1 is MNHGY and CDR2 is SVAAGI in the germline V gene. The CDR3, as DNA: TGTGCCAGCAGTTATCGGGTGCTTAAGTACTTC. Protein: CASSYRVLKYF.

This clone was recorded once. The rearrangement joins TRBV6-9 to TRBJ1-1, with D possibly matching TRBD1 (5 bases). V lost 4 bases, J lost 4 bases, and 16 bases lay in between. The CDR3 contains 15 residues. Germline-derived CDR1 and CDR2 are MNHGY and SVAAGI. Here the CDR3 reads CASSLRGGSATEAFF. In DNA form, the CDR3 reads TGTGCCAGCAGTTTAAGGGGAGGGTCAGCCACTGAAGCTTTCTTT.

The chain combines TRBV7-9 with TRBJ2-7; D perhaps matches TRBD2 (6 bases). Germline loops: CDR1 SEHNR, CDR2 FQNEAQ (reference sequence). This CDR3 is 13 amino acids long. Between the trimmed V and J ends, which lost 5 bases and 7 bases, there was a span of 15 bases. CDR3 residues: CASSLRLEGEQYF. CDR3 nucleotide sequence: TGTGCCAGCAGCCTTCGACTGGAGGGGGAGCAGTACTTC.

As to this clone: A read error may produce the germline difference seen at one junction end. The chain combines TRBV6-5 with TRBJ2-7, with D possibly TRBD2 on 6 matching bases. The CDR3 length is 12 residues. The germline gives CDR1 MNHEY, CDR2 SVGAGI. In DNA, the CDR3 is TGTGCCAGCATGGGACTCTCCTCCGAGCAGTACTTC. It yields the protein CASMGLSSEQYF.

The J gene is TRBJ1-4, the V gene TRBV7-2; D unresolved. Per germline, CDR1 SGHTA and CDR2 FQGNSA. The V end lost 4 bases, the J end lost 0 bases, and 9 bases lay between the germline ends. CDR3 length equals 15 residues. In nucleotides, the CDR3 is TGTGCCAGCAGCTCTCGTAGCACAACTAATGAAAAACTGTTTTTT. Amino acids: CASSSRSTTNEKLFF.

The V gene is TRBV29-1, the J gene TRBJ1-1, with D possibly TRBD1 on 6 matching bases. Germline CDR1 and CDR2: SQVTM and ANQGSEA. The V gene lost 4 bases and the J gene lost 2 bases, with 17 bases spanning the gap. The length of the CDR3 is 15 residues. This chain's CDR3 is CSVGRTAQSNTEAFF. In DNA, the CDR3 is TGCAGCGTTGGAAGGACAGCCCAATCTAACACTGAAGCTTTCTTT.

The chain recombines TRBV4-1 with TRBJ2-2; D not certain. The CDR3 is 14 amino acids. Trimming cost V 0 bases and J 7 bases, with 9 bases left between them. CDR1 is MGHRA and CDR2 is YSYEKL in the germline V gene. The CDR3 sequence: CASSQEAGIGELFF. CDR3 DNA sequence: TGCGCCAGCAGCCAAGAAGCAGGAATCGGGGAGCTGTTTTTT.

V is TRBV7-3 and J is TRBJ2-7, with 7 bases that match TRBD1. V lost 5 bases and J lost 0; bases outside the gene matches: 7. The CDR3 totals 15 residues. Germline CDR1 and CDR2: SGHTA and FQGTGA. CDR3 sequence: CASSEGASTSYEQYF. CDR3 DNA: TGTGCCAGCAGCGAGGGGGCCTCCACCTCCTACGAGCAGTACTTC.

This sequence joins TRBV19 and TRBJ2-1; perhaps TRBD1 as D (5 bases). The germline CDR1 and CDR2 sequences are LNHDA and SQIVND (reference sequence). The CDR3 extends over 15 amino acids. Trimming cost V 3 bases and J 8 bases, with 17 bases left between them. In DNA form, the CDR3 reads TGTGCCAGTAGTATTCAGGGCCCATCAACCCATGAGCAGTTCTTC. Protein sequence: CASSIQGPSTHEQFF. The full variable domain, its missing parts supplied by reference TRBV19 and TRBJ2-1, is DGGITQSPKYLFRKEGQNVTLSCEQNLNHDAMYWYRQDPGQGLRLIYYSQIVNDFQKGDIAEGYSVSREKKESFPLTVTSAQKNPTAFYLCASSIQGPSTHEQFFGPGTRLTVL.

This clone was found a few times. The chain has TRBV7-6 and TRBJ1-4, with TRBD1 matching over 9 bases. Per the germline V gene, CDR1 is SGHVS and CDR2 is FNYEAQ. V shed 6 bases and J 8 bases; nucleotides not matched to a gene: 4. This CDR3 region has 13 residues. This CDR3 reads CASRQGAGEKLFF. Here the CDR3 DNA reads TGTGCCAGCAGACAGGGGGCGGGAGAAAAACTGTTTTTT.

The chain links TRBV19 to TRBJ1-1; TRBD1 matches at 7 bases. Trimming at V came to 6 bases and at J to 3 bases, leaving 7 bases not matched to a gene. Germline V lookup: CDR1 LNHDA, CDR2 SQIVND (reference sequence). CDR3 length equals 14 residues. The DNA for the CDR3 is TGTGCCAGTAGGAATCGGCAGGGGGACACTGAAGCTTTCTTT. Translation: CASRNRQGDTEAFF.

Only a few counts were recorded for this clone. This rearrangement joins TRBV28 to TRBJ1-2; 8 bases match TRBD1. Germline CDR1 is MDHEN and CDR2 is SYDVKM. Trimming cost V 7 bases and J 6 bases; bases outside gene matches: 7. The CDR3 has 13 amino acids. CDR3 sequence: CASTRAGGNGYTF. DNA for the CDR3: TGTGCCAGCACCCGAGCAGGGGGCAATGGCTACACCTTC.

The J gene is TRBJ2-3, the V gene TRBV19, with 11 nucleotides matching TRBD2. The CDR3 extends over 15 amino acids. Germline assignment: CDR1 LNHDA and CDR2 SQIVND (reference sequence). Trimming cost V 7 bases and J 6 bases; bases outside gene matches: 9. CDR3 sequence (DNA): TGTGCCAGTAACACACTAGCGGGAGTTTCGGATACGCAGTATTTT. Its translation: CASNTLAGVSDTQYF.

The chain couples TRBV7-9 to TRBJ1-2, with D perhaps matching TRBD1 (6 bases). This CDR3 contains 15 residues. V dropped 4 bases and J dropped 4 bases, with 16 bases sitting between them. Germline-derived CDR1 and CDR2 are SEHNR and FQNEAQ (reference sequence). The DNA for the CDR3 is TGTGCCAGCAGCTCCATAGGGGGGGGGATCTATGGCTACACCTTC. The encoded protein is CASSSIGGGIYGYTF. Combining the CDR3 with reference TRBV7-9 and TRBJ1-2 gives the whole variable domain DTGVSQNPRHKITKRGQNVTFRCDPISEHNRLYWYRQTLGQGPEFLTYFQNEAQLEKSRLLSDRFSAERPKGSFSTLEIQRTEQGDSAMYLCASSSIGGGIYGYTFGSGTRLTVV.

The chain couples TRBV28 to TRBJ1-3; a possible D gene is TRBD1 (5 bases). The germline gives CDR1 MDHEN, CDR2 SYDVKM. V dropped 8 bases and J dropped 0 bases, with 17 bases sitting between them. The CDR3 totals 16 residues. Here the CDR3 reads CASGGVGIISGNTIYF. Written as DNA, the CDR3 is TGTGCCAGCGGGGGGGTAGGGATAATCTCTGGAAACACCATATATTTT.

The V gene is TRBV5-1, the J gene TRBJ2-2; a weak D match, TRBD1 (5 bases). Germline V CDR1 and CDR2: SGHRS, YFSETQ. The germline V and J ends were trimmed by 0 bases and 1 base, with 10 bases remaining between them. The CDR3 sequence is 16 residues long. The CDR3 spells CASSLAAGLNTGELFF. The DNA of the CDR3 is TGCGCCAGCAGCTTGGCCGCAGGGTTGAACACCGGGGAGCTGTTTTTT.